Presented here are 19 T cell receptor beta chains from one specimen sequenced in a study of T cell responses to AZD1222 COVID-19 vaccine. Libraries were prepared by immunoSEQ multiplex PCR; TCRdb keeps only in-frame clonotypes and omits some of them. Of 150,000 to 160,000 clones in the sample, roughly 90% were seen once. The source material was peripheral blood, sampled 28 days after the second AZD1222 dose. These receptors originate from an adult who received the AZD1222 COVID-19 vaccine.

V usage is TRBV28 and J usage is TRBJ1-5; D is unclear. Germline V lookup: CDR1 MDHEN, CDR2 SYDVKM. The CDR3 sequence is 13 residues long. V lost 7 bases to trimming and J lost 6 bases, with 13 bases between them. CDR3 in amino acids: CASNPSTAQPQHF. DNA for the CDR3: TGTGCCAGCAATCCCTCCACAGCTCAGCCCCAGCATTTT.

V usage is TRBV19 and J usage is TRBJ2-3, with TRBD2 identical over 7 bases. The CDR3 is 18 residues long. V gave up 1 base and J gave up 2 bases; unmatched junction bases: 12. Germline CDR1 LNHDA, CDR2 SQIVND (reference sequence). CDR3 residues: CASSIALRSGPLTDTQYF. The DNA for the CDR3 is TGTGCCAGTAGTATAGCCCTTCGTAGCGGGCCCCTCACAGATACGCAGTATTTT.

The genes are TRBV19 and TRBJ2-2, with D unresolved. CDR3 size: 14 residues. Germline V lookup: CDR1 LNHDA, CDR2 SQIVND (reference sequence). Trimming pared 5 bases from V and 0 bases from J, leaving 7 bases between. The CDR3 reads CASSLVPNTGELFF. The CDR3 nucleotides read TGTGCCAGTAGTTTGGTGCCGAACACCGGGGAGCTGTTTTTT. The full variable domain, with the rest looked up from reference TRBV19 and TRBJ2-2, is DGGITQSPKYLFRKEGQNVTLSCEQNLNHDAMYWYRQDPGQGLRLIYYSQIVNDFQKGDIAEGYSVSREKKESFPLTVTSAQKNPTAFYLCASSLVPNTGELFFGEGSRLTVL.

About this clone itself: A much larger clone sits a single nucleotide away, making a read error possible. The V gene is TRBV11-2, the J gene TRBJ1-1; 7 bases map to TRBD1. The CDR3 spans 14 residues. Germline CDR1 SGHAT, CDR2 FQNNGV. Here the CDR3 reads CASSSTTGFAEVFF. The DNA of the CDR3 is TGTGCCAGCAGCTCCACGACAGGGTTCGCTGAAGTTTTCTTT.

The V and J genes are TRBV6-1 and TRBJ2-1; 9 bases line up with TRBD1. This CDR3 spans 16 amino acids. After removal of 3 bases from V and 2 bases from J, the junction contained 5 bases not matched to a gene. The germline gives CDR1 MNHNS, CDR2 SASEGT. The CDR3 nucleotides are TGTGCCAGCAGTGATCTGACAGGGGGTGCCTACAATGAGCAGTTCTTC. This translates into CASSDLTGGAYNEQFF.

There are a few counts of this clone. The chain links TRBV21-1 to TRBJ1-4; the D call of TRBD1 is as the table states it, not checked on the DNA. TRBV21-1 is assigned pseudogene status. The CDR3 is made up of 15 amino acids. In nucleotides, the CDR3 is TGTGCCAGCACCACGGTCCAGGGGGGTGAGGAAAAACTGTTTTTT. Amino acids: CASTTVQGGEEKLFF.

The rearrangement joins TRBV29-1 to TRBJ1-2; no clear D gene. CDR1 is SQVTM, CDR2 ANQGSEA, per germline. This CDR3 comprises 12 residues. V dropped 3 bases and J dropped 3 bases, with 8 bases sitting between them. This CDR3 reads CSVDLDYYGYTF. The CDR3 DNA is TGCAGCGTTGACTTGGACTACTATGGCTACACCTTC. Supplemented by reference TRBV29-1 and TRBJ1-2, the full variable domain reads SAVISQKPSRDICQRGTSLTIQCQVDSQVTMMFWYRQQPGQSLTLIATANQGSEATYESGFVIDKFPISRPNLTFSTLTVSNMSPEDSSIYLCSVDLDYYGYTFGSGTRLTVV.

The CDR3 DNA sequence: TGTGCCAGCAGTGTTTCAGGGGGGGGCCCACAGCCCCAGCATTTT. This sequence encodes CASSVSGGGPQPQHF. This chain connects TRBV2 to TRBJ1-5; 7 bases align to TRBD1. CDR1 and CDR2 from the germline V gene are SNHLY and FYNNEI. V gave up 4 bases and J gave up 7 bases; unmatched junction bases: 10. This CDR3 contains 15 residues.

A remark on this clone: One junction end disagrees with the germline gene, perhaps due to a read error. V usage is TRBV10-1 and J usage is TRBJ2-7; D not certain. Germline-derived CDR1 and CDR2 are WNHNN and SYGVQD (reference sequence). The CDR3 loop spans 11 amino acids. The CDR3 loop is CARSGPGEQYF. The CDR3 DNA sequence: TGCGCCAGGAGTGGCCCGGGCGAGCAGTACTTC.

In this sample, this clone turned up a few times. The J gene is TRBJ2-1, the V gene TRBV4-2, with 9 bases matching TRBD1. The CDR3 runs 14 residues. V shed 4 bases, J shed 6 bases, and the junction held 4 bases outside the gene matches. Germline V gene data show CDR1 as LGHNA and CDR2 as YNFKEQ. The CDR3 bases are TGTGCCAGCAGCCCCGGGACAGGGTTCAATGAGCAGTTCTTC. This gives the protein CASSPGTGFNEQFF.

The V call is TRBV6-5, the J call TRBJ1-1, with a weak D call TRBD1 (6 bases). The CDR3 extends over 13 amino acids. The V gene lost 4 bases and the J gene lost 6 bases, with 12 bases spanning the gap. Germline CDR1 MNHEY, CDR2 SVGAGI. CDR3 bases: TGTGCCAGCAGTTCCCATCAGGGGTCTGAAGCTTTCTTT. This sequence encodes CASSSHQGSEAFF.

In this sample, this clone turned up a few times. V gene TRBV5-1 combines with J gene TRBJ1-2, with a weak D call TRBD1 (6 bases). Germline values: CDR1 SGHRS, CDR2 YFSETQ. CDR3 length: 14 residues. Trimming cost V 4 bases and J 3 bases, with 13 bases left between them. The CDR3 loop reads CASSPTGQDYGYTF. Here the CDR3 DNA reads TGCGCCAGCAGCCCTACAGGGCAGGACTATGGCTACACCTTC.

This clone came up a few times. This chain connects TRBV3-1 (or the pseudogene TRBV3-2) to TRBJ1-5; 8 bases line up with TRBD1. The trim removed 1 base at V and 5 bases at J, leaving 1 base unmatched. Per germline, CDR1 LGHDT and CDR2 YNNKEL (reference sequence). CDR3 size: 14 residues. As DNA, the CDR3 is TGTGCCAGCAGCCAAGCGACAGGGGATCAGCCCCAGCATTTT. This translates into CASSQATGDQPQHF.

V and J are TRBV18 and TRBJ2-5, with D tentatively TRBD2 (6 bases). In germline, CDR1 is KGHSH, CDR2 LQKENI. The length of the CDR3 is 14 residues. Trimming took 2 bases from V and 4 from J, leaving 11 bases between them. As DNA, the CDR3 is TGTGCCAGCTCACCATCGACTAGTCGAGAGACCCAGTACTTC. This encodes CASSPSTSRETQYF.

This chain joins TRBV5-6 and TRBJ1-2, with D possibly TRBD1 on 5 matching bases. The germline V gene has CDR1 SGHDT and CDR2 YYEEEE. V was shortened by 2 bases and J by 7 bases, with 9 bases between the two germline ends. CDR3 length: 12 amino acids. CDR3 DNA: TGTGCCAGCAGCTTTTCAAGGGGTGGCTACACCTTC. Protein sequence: CASSFSRGGYTF.

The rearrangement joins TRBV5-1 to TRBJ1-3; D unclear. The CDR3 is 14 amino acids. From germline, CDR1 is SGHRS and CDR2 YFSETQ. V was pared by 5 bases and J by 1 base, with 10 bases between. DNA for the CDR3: TGCGCCAGCAGGGCCGAAGGATCTGGAAACACCATATATTTT. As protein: CASRAEGSGNTIYF.

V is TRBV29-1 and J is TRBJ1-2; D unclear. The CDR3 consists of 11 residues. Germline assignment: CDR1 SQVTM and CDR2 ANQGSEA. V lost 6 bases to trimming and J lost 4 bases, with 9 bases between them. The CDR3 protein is CSVYGSYGYTF. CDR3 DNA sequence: TGCAGCGTCTATGGGAGCTATGGCTACACCTTC.

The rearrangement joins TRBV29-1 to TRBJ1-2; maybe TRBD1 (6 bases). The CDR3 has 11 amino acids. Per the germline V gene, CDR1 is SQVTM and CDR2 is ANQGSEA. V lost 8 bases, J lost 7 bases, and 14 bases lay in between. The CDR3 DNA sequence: TGCAGCTCCGGAGGGGGACTTGGCTACACCTTC. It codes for CSSGGGLGYTF. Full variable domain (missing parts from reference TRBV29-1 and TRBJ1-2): SAVISQKPSRDICQRGTSLTIQCQVDSQVTMMFWYRQQPGQSLTLIATANQGSEATYESGFVIDKFPISRPNLTFSTLTVSNMSPEDSSIYLCSSGGGLGYTFGSGTRLTVV.

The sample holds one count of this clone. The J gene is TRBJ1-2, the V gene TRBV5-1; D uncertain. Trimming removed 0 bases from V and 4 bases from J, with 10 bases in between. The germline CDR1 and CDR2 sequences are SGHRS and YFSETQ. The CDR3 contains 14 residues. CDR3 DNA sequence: TGCGCCAGCAGCTTGGCAGACGGTTCCTATGGCTACACCTTC. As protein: CASSLADGSYGYTF.